Listed below are T cell receptor beta chains from one sample, sequenced in a study of regulatory T cells in long-lasting Graves disease. TCRdb re-called the multiplex PCR reads with MiXCR, one entry per CDR3 protein. Among hundreds of thousands of distinct CDR3 sequences, about 32% were seen once, and the ten largest hold under 55%. Specimen: peripheral blood mononuclear cells (PBMCs), collected when the disease was refractory, from a patient treated with antithyroid drugs. Receptor source: a female donor with Graves disease. Each CDR3 is given with its conserved first and last residue. D genes are given only for firm matches. The listing skips clone size in some rows; elsewhere it reads once, few, many or a size class.

j_call d_call v_call clone_size cdr3_length cdr3_aa cdr3_nt
TRBJ2-7 TRBD2 TRBV7-9 . 16 CASSLDGSGSPYEQYF TGTGCCAGCAGCTTAGATGGTAGCGGGAGTCCTTACGAGCAGTACTTC
TRBJ1-1 TRBD1 TRBV13 . 14 CASSDRQGNTEAFF TGTGCCAGCAGCGACCGACAGGGCAACACTGAAGCTTTCTTT
TRBJ1-2 TRBD1 TRBV28 many 16 CASSLTPQGGTRGYTF TGTGCCAGCAGTTTAACCCCACAGGGGGGGACTCGAGGCTACACCTTC
TRBJ1-2 TRBD1 TRBV6-1 many 15 CASSDTGQGAFGYTF TGTGCCAGCAGTGACACGGGACAGGGGGCCTTTGGCTACACCTTC
TRBJ1-4 TRBD1 TRBV5-1 . 15 CASSLGTGGKEKLFF TGCGCCAGCAGCTTAGGGACAGGGGGGAAAGAAAAACTGTTTTTT
TRBJ2-2 . TRBV27 few 16 CASSLALGGRSGELFF TGTGCCAGCAGTCTCGCCCTTGGCGGCCGGTCCGGGGAGCTGTTTTTT
TRBJ1-2 . TRBV27 many 15 CASSSGTLSNYGYTF TGTGCCAGCAGCTCCGGGACACTTTCTAACTATGGCTACACCTTC
TRBJ1-5 . TRBV7-9 . 16 CASSRGQLASNQPQHF TGTGCCAGCAGTCGCGGACAGTTAGCTAGCAATCAGCCCCAGCATTTT
TRBJ2-5 . TRBV20-1 . 15 CSARDEPQRRGTQYF TGCAGTGCTAGAGATGAACCCCAGCGGCGGGGGACCCAGTACTTC
TRBJ1-4 . TRBV9 . 15 CASSVGLQVGTQLFF TGTGCCAGCAGCGTAGGACTTCAGGTTGGGACTCAACTGTTTTTT
TRBJ1-5 . TRBV30 few 11 CAWSVGGPQHF TGTGCCTGGAGTGTTGGCGGGCCCCAGCATTTT
TRBJ1-2 . TRBV5-6 few 13 CASSPQVSGGYTF TGTGCCAGCAGTCCACAGGTCTCTGGTGGCTACACCTTC
TRBJ1-6 . TRBV27 . 14 CASSFGRQDSPLHF TGTGCCAGCAGTTTCGGGCGACAGGATTCACCCCTCCACTTT
TRBJ2-7 . TRBV20-1 . 12 CSASGSNYEQYF TGCAGTGCTAGCGGGAGTAACTACGAGCAGTACTTC
TRBJ1-2 . TRBV4-1 many 14 CASSQEEGSYGYTF TGCGCCAGCAGCCAAGAGGAGGGGAGCTATGGCTACACCTTC
TRBJ1-1 TRBD1 TRBV3-1 few 15 CASSHHRGMNTEAFF TGTGCCAGCAGCCATCACAGGGGAATGAACACTGAAGCTTTCTTT
TRBJ1-2 . TRBV27 . 14 CASKTGGRLYGYTF TGTGCCAGCAAGACGGGGGGGAGGCTCTATGGCTACACCTTC
TRBJ1-3 . TRBV28 once 15 CASSLNVGPGNTIYF TGTGCCAGCAGTTTAAACGTAGGGCCTGGAAACACCATATATTTT
TRBJ1-2 . TRBV30 . 14 CAWSVLRGQGGYTF TGTGCCTGGAGTGTTTTGCGGGGGCAAGGTGGCTACACCTTC
TRBJ2-7 . TRBV2 many 13 CASSQGSGYEQYF TGTGCCAGCAGCCAAGGGTCAGGGTACGAGCAGTACTTC
TRBJ1-3 . TRBV9 few 15 CASSVTGRYGNTIYF TGTGCCAGCAGCGTCACAGGGAGGTACGGAAACACCATATATTTT
TRBJ2-7 . TRBV19 . 15 CASSRSPRSSYEQYF TGTGCCAGTAGCCGTTCCCCGAGGAGCTCCTACGAGCAGTACTTC
TRBJ2-2 TRBD1 TRBV6-1 . 16 CATSPRTGGGTGELFF TGTGCCACCTCCCCCCGGACAGGGGGGGGCACCGGGGAGCTGTTTTTT
TRBJ1-2 . TRBV11-2 . 15 CASSLGTSSSYGYTF TGTGCCAGCAGCTTGGGGACCAGCTCTTCCTATGGCTACACCTTC
TRBJ1-2 TRBD1 TRBV29-1 . 12 CSVLTGGYGYTF TGCAGCGTTCTTACAGGGGGCTATGGCTACACCTTC
TRBJ1-5 TRBD1 TRBV4-1 few 18 CASSQGGPTGDRNQPQHF TGCGCCAGCAGCCAAGGGGGCCCGACAGGGGATCGCAATCAGCCCCAGCATTTT
TRBJ2-1 . TRBV5-1 . 15 CASSLGSSAYNEQFF TGCGCCAGCAGCTTGGGGAGTTCCGCCTACAATGAGCAGTTCTTC
TRBJ1-5 TRBD1 TRBV18 few 15 CASSRLGQNNQPQHF TGTGCCAGCTCACGGCTGGGACAGAATAATCAGCCCCAGCATTTT
TRBJ1-6 . TRBV12-3/TRBV12-4 few 13 CASSTGVNSPLHF TGTGCCAGCAGCACGGGGGTGAACTCACCCCTCCACTTT
TRBJ1-5 . TRBV5-6 . 16 CASSLGGAGGNQPQHF TGTGCCAGCAGCTTGGGGGGGGCGGGGGGCAATCAGCCCCAGCATTTT
TRBJ1-6 . TRBV30 . 14 CAWEKEGDHSPLHF TGTGCCTGGGAAAAAGAGGGGGACCATTCACCCCTCCACTTT
TRBJ2-1 . TRBV6-2/TRBV6-3 . 14 CASNQGSSYNEQFF TGTGCCAGCAATCAGGGTAGCTCCTACAATGAGCAGTTCTTC
TRBJ2-5 . TRBV7-9 . 14 CASSSRGVQETQYF TGTGCCAGCAGCTCCCGTGGTGTCCAAGAGACCCAGTACTTC
TRBJ1-1 TRBD1 TRBV27 . 13 CASGTGSYTEAFF TGTGCCAGCGGGACAGGGAGCTACACTGAAGCTTTCTTT
TRBJ1-4 . TRBV20-1 once 14 CSARGSGLNEKLFF TGCAGTGCTAGAGGGTCAGGGCTTAATGAAAAACTGTTTTTT
TRBJ1-1 TRBD1 TRBV6-1 . 16 CASSEMGGTGATEAFF TGTGCCAGCAGTGAAATGGGCGGGACAGGGGCTACTGAAGCTTTCTTT
TRBJ1-2 . TRBV6-1 many 15 CASSQTGGSYYGYTF TGTGCCAGCTCCCAAACGGGGGGAAGTTACTATGGCTACACCTTC
TRBJ2-7 TRBD2 TRBV2 few 14 CASRRAGGPYEQYF TGTGCCAGCAGACGAGCGGGAGGGCCCTACGAGCAGTACTTC
TRBJ2-6 . TRBV5-1 few 15 CASSLDGLGANVLTF TGCGCCAGCAGCTTGGACGGGCTTGGGGCCAACGTCCTGACTTTC
TRBJ1-4 . TRBV12-3/TRBV12-4 . 14 CASSFQGPGEKLFF TGTGCCAGCAGTTTCCAGGGACCAGGTGAAAAACTGTTTTTT
TRBJ1-1 . TRBV5-1 many 13 CASNREGVTEAFF TGCGCCAGCAACAGGGAGGGAGTGACTGAAGCTTTCTTT
TRBJ2-7 TRBD2 TRBV11-2 . 15 CASSERLAGDNEQYF TGTGCCAGCAGCGAAAGACTAGCGGGAGACAACGAGCAGTACTTC
TRBJ1-1 . TRBV20-1 . 12 CSAREKVTEAFF TGCAGTGCTAGAGAGAAGGTGACTGAAGCTTTCTTT
TRBJ1-4 TRBD1 TRBV5-1 once 16 CASSPGGVATNEKLFF TGCGCCAGCAGCCCAGGGGGCGTCGCAACTAATGAAAAACTGTTTTTT
TRBJ1-2 . TRBV20-1 many 11 CSARGGYGYTF TGCAGTGCTAGAGGAGGTTATGGCTACACCTTC
TRBJ2-5 TRBD2 TRBV12-5 few 16 CASGGGTSGDQETQYF TGTGCTAGTGGTGGTGGGACTAGCGGAGACCAAGAGACCCAGTACTTC